Below, 8 T cell receptor beta chains from the same sample are listed, as sequenced in a study of CD8 T cells in Susac syndrome. It was with random hexamers that roughly 0.45 to 1 ug RNA was reverse transcribed. Using its own MiXCR run on the immunoSEQ multiplex PCR reads, TCRdb lists one record per CDR3 protein. The sample shows around 270,000 distinct CDR3 sequences, 85% of them seen only once. The sample was CD8+ T cells from PBMCs. The receptors shown here come from a human donor with multiple sclerosis.

The V call is TRBV20-1, the J call TRBJ1-5; perhaps TRBD1 as D (6 bases). CDR3 length equals 14 residues. CDR1 is DFQATT and CDR2 is SNEGSKA in the germline V gene (reference sequence). V lost 0 bases to trimming and J lost 6 bases, with 12 bases between them. The DNA of the CDR3 is TGCAGTGCTAGAGATGGGCAGGGGTCTCAGCCCCAGCATTTT. Amino acid sequence: CSARDGQGSQPQHF.

J is TRBJ2-1 and V is TRBV19; TRBD1 might be the D (5 bases). In germline, CDR1 is LNHDA, CDR2 SQIVND (reference sequence). V gave up 1 base and J gave up 6 bases, with 10 bases separating them. This CDR3 contains 14 residues. The CDR3 reads CASSIGQRLNEQFF. The CDR3 coding sequence is TGTGCCAGTAGTATAGGACAGAGACTCAATGAGCAGTTCTTC.

The chain employs TRBV9 and TRBJ2-4; 7 bases are a match to TRBD2. Per germline, CDR1 SGDLS and CDR2 YYNGEE. This CDR3 contains 14 residues. Trimming removed 0 bases from V and 9 bases from J; junction bases left unmatched: 6. The CDR3 reads CASSVAGGEGIQYF. CDR3 DNA sequence: TGTGCCAGCAGCGTAGCCGGCGGGGAGGGCATTCAGTACTTC.

J is TRBJ2-5 and V is TRBV10-3; 7 nucleotides line up with TRBD1. This CDR3 is built from 16 residues. Trimming took 2 bases from V and 4 from J; bases not matched to a gene: 10. Germline CDR1 is ENHRY and CDR2 is SYGVKD. The CDR3 sequence is CAISEPKATGRETQYF. The CDR3 DNA sequence: TGTGCCATCAGTGAGCCGAAGGCGACAGGGCGAGAGACCCAGTACTTC.

The CDR3 here is CASSPPGLASDTQYF. The CDR3 nucleotides read TGTGCCAGCAGTCCCCCGGGACTAGCGTCAGATACGCAGTATTTT. This chain uses TRBV12-3 or TRBV12-4 with TRBJ2-3; 10 positions match TRBD2. CDR3 length: 15 residues. V shed 5 bases and J 4 bases; nucleotides not matched to a gene: 6.

The V and J genes are TRBV4-1 and TRBJ1-1, with unresolved D. This CDR3 spans 14 amino acids. Looked up from germline, CDR1 is MGHRA and CDR2 is YSYEKL. Trimming left V 1 base short and J 4 bases short, with 10 bases between. CDR3 nucleotide sequence: TGCGCCAGCAGCCAAGGCACGCGGGGCACTGAAGCTTTCTTT. It encodes CASSQGTRGTEAFF.

The chain links TRBV28 to TRBJ2-7; 11 nucleotides line up with TRBD1. J lost 4 bases, V lost 8 bases, and 4 bases had no gene match. The CDR3 has 13 amino acids. Germline V gene lookup returns CDR1 MDHEN and CDR2 SYDVKM. The CDR3 protein is CASGGDRGYEQYF. CDR3 nucleotide sequence: TGTGCCAGCGGGGGGGACAGGGGGTACGAGCAGTACTTC.

This chain uses TRBV30 with TRBJ1-1; tentative D call: TRBD1 (6 bases). The V gene's germline CDR1 is GTSNPN and CDR2 SVGIG (reference sequence). The V and J ends lost 4 bases and 1 base respectively, with 10 bases between them. The CDR3 covers 13 residues. DNA for the CDR3: TGTGCCTGGAACGTAGGGGGGAACACTGAAGCTTTCTTT. Encoded protein: CAWNVGGNTEAFF.